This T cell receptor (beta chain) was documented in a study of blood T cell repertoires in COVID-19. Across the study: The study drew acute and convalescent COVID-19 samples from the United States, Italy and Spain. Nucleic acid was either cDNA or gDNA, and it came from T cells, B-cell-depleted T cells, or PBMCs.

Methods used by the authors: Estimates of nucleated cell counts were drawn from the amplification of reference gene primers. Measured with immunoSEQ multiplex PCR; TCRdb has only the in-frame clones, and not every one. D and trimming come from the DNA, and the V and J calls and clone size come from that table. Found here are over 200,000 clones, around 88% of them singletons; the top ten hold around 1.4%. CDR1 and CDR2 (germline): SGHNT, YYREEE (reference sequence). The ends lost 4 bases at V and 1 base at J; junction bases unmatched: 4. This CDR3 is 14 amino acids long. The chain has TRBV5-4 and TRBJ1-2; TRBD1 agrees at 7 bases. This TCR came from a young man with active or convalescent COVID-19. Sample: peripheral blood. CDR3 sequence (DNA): TGTGCCAGCAGCCCCGGGGACAGTAACTATGGCTACACCTTC. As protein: CASSPGDSNYGYTF.